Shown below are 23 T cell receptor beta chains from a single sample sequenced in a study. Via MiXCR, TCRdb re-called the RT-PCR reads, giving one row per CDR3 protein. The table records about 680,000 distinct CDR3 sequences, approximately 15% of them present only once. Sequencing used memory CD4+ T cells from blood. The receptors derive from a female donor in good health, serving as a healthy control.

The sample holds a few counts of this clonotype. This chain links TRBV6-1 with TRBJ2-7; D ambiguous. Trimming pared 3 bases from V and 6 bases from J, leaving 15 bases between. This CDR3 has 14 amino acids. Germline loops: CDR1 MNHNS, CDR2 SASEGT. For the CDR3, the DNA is TGTGCCAGCAGTGATAGAGGCAATAGGGCCGAGCAGTACTTC. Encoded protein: CASSDRGNRAEQYF.

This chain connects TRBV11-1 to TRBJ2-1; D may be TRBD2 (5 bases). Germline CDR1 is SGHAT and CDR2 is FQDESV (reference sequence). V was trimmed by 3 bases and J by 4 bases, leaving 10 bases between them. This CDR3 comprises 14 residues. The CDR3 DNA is TGTGCCAGCAGCTTGAAACTAGAATACAATGAGCAGTTCTTC. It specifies CASSLKLEYNEQFF.

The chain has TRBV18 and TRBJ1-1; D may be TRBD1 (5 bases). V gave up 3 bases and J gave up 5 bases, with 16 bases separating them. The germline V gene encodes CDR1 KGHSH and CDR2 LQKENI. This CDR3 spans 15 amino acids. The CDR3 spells CASSPFPGEGTEAFF. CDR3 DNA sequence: TGTGCCAGCTCACCCTTCCCGGGGGAAGGAACTGAAGCTTTCTTT. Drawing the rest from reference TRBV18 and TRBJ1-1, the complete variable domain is NAGVMQNPRHLVRRRGQEARLRCSPMKGHSHVYWYRQLPEEGLKFMVYLQKENIIDESGMPKERFSAEFPKEGPSILRIQQVVRGDSAAYFCASSPFPGEGTEAFFGQGTRLTVV.

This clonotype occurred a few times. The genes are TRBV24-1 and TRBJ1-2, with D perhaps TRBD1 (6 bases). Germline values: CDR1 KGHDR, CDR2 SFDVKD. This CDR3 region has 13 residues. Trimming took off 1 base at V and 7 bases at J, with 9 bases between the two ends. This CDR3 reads CATSDFGQRGYTF. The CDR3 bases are TGTGCCACCAGTGATTTTGGACAGCGTGGCTACACCTTC.

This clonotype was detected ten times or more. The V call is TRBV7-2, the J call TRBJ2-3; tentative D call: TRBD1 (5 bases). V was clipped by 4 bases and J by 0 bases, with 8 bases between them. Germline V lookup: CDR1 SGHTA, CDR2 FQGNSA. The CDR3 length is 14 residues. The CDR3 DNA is TGTGCCAGCAGCTCCCAGGGCAGCACAGATACGCAGTATTTT. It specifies CASSSQGSTDTQYF.

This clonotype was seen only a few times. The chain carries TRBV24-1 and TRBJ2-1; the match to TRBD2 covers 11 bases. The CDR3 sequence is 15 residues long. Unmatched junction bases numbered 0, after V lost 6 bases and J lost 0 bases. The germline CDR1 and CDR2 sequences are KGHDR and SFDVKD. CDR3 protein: CATSLAGGSYNEQFF. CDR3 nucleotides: TGTGCCACCAGTCTAGCGGGAGGCTCCTACAATGAGCAGTTCTTC.

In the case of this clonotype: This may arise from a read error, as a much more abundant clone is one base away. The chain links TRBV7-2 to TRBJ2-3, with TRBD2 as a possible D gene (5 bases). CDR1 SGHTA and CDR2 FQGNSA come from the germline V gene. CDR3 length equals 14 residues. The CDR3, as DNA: TGTGTCAGCAGCCCGGCGGGTCGCACAGATACGCAGTATTTT. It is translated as CVSSPAGRTDTQYF. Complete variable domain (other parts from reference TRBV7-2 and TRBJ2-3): GAGVSQSPSNKVTEKGKDVELRCDPISGHTALYWYRQSLGQGLEFLIYFQGNSAPDKSGLPSDRFSAERTGGSVSTLTIQRTQQEDSAVYLCVSSPAGRTDTQYFGPGTRLTVL.

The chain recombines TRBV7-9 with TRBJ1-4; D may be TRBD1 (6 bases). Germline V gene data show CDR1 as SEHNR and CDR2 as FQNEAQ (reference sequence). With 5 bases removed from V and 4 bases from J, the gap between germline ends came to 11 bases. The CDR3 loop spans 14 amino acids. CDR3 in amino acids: CASSRDIINEKLFF. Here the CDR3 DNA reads TGTGCCAGCAGCCGGGACATTATTAATGAAAAACTGTTTTTT.

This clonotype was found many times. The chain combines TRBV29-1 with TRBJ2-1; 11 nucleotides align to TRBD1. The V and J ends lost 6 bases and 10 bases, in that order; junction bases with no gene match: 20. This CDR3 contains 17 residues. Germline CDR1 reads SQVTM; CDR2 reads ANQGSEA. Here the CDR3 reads CSVRHGGTGTGGVEQFF. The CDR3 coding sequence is TGCAGCGTCCGACACGGGGGAACCGGGACAGGGGGAGTAGAGCAGTTCTTC.

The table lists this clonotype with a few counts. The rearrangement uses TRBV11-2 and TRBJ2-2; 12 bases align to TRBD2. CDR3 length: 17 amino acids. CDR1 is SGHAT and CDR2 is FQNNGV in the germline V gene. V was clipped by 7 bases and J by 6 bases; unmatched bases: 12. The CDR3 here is CASTAGSLAGGSGELFF. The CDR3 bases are TGTGCCAGCACAGCTGGATCCCTAGCGGGAGGGTCCGGGGAGCTGTTTTTT.

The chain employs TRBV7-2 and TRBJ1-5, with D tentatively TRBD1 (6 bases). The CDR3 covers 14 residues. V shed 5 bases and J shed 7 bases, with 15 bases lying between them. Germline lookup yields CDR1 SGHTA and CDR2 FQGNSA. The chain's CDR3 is CASSRGHTSQPQHF. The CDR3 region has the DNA TGTGCCAGCAGCCGGGGACATACATCCCAGCCCCAGCATTTT.

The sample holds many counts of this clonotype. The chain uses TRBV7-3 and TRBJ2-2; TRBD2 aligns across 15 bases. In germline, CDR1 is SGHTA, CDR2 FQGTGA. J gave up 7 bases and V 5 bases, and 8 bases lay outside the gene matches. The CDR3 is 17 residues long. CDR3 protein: CASSRGLAGGNGGELFF. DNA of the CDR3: TGTGCCAGCAGCCGCGGACTAGCGGGGGGGAACGGCGGGGAGCTGTTTTTT.

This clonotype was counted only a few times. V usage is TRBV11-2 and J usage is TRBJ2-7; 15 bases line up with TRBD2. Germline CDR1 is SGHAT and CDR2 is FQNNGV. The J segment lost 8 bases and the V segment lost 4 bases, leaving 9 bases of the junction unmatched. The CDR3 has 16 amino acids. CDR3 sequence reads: CASSWGTSGRPGKQYF. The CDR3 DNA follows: TGTGCCAGCAGCTGGGGGACTAGCGGGAGGCCGGGGAAGCAGTACTTC.

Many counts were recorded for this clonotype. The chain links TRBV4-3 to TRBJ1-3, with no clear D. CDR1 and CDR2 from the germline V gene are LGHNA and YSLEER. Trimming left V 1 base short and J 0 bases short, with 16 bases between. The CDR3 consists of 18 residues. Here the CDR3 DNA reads TGCGCCAGCAGCCAAGGGCTAAGGCAGGCCTCCTCTGGAAACACCATATATTTT. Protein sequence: CASSQGLRQASSGNTIYF.

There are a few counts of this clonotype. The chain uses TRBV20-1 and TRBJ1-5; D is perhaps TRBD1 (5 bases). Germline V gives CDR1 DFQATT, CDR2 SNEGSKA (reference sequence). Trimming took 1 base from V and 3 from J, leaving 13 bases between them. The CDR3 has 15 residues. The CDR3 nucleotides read TGCAGTGCTAGAGTGGGGGGGAGCTTCAATCAGCCCCAGCATTTT. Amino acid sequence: CSARVGGSFNQPQHF.

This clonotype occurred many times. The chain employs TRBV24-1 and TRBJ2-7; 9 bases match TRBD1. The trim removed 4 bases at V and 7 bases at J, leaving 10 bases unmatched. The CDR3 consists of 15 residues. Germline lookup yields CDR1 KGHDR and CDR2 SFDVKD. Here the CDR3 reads CATSEPGTGHGEQYF. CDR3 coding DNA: TGTGCCACCAGTGAGCCCGGGACAGGGCATGGTGAGCAGTACTTC.

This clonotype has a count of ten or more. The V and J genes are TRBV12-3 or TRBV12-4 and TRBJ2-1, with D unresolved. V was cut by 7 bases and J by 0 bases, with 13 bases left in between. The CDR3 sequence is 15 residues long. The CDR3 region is CASTPSGSSYNEQFF. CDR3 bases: TGTGCCAGCACCCCCAGTGGTAGCTCCTACAATGAGCAGTTCTTC.

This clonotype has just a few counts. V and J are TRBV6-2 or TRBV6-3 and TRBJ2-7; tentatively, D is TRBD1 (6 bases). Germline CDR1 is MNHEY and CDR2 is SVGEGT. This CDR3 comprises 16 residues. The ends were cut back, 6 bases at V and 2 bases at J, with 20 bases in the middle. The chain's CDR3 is CASSHPQGELTYEQYF. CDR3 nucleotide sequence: TGTGCCAGCAGCCACCCACAGGGCGAACTAACCTACGAGCAGTACTTC.

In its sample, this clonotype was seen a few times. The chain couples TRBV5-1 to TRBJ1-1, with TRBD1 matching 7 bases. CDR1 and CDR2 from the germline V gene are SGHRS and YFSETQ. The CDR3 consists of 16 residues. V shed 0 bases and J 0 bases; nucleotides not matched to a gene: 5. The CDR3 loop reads CASSLDPGTVNTEAFF. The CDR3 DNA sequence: TGCGCCAGCAGCTTGGATCCAGGGACAGTGAACACTGAAGCTTTCTTT.

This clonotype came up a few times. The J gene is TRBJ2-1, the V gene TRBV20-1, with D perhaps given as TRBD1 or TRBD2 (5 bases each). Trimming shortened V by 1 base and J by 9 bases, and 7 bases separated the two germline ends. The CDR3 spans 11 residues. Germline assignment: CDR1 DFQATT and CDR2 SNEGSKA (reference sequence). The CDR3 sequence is CSARVGTEQFF. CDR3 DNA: TGCAGTGCTAGAGTAGGGACTGAGCAGTTCTTC.

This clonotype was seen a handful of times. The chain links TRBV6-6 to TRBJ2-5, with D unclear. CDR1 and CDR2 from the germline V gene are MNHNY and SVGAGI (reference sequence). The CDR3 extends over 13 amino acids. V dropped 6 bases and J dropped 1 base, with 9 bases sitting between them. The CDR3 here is CASSLPIQETQYF. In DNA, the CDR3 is TGTGCCAGCAGCCTTCCGATCCAAGAGACCCAGTACTTC.

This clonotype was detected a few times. DNA of the CDR3: TGTGCCAGCAGCCAAGGGCAGACAGATACGCAGTATTTT. It translates to CASSQGQTDTQYF. The genes are TRBV4-2 and TRBJ2-3; D gene unclear. Trimming removed 1 base from V and 3 bases from J, with 5 bases in between. Germline V gene lookup returns CDR1 LGHNA and CDR2 YNFKEQ. This CDR3 is built from 13 residues.

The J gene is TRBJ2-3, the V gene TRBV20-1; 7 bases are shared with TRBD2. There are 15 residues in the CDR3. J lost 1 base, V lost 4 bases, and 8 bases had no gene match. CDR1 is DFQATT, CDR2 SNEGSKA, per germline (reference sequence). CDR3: CSATPPAGGTDTQYF. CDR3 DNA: TGCAGTGCTACCCCCCCGGCGGGAGGCACAGATACGCAGTATTTT.